Here is one TCR beta chain with its context. The antigen is unknown. Method: immunoSEQ multiplex PCR; TCRdb's copy keeps in-frame clones and lacks some. The sample consists of about 350,000 clones, about 85% of them appearing once. The sample belongs to a study of Ad26.COV2.S vaccination and SARS-CoV-2 variants. Study-level points and caveats: Analyses that measured TCR breadth and depth may have underestimated total T cell responses.

Treatment noted: about 20 received Ad26.COV2.S at low or high dose, single or two shots; several received placebo; per-sample allocation not given. Day 63 following the first vaccine or placebo injection was when the samples were taken. Germline V CDR1 and CDR2: MDHEN, SYDVKM. V was pared by 7 bases and J by 5 bases, with 22 bases between. CDR3 length equals 16 residues. This sample comprised peripheral blood, obtained in a trial of Ad26.COV2.S vaccine versus placebo. The clonotype was recovered from a person between 18 and 60 years old who received the Ad26.COV2.S COVID-19 vaccine or a placebo. The V gene is TRBV28, the J gene TRBJ2-3, with D perhaps TRBD2 (7 bases). In DNA form, the CDR3 reads TGTGCCAGCATCACCGGGGGGACAATCGGAGGAGATACGCAGTATTTT. Protein product: CASITGGTIGGDTQYF.